Described below is a single T cell receptor beta chain sequence and its context. Antigen: not known. This sample stems from a study of radiotherapy plus CTLA-4 blockade in lung cancer. Findings and limits, study-wide: Expansion in blood of tumor-derived TCR clones was seen after radiotherapy plus ipilimumab.

Lung cancer patients with chemo-refractory metastatic non-small-cell disease were given focal radiation plus CTLA-4 blockade with ipilimumab. Here immunoSEQ multiplex PCR was the method, and the copy in TCRdb shows in-frame clones only, minus some. In the table there are 50,000 to 75,000 clones, 60% to 80% of which are singletons. The TCR comes from a human donor with non-small cell lung cancer who had a complete response to radiotherapy plus ipilimumab. This specimen was peripheral blood, taken from a patient treated with radiotherapy plus ipilimumab.

CDR3 sequence (DNA): TGCGCCAGCTCCGACAGGTTGAACACTGAAGCTTTCTTT. It specifies CASSDRLNTEAFF. The V gene is TRBV10-1, the J gene TRBJ1-1; tentative D call: TRBD1 (6 bases). Trimming removed 8 bases from V and 0 bases from J, with 10 bases in between. Germline CDR1 is WNHNN and CDR2 is SYGVQD (reference sequence). This CDR3 contains 13 residues.